Presented here are 11 T cell receptor beta chains from one specimen sequenced in a study of vaccination and CD4 T cells after COVID-19. Researchers used the Oncomine TCR Beta short-read assay to sequence DNA from cultured CD4+ T cells. TCRdb called the PCR reads again in MiXCR, with one record for every CDR3 protein. The sample lists 10,000 to 15,000 distinct CDR3 sequences; around four fifths were seen once. These receptors have no identified antigens. As to treatment: approximately nine-day PBMC culture with coronavirus spike peptide pools or control peptides (ViraFEST assay). The material was CD4+ T cells from blood, cultured in vitro, obtained after SARS-CoV-2 vaccination. The receptor source for this set is a human donor who received a COVID-19 vaccine.

About this clonotype: The junction departs from germline at one end; a sequencing error may be responsible. This CDR3 reads CASSLVFGLEVNYGHTF. Here the CDR3 DNA reads TGTGCCAGCAGCTTGGTTTTTGGTCTGGAGGTTAACTATGGCCACACCTTC. The chain carries TRBV5-4 and TRBJ1-2; D ambiguous. Germline assignment: CDR1 SGHNT and CDR2 YYREEE (reference sequence). There are 17 residues in the CDR3.

J is TRBJ1-1 and V is TRBV5-1; the match to TRBD1 covers 11 bases. Germline-derived CDR1 and CDR2 are SGHRS and YFSETQ. CDR3 length: 16 amino acids. Losses at the gene ends were 0 bases for V and 4 bases for J; bases not matched to a gene: 5. CDR3 bases: TGCGCCAGCAGCTTGGAACCCGGGACAGGGGGCACTGAAGCTTTCTTT. Translation gives CASSLEPGTGGTEAFF.

The chain combines TRBV30 with TRBJ2-7; perhaps TRBD2 as D (5 bases). Germline lookup yields CDR1 GTSNPN and CDR2 SVGIG (reference sequence). The CDR3 has 11 amino acids. Trimming removed 5 bases from V and 9 bases from J, with 14 bases in between. The CDR3 loop reads CAWGRQPGQYF. In DNA, the CDR3 is TGTGCCTGGGGGAGACAACCGGGGCAGTACTTC. The full variable domain, in which reference TRBV30 and TRBJ2-7 provide the parts outside the CDR3, is SQTIHQWPATLVQPVGSPLSLECTVEGTSNPNLYWYRQAAGRGLQLLFYSVGIGQISSEVPQNLSASRPQDRQFILSSKKLLLSDSGFYLCAWGRQPGQYFGPGTRLTVT.

As to this clonotype: This may arise from a read error, as a much more abundant clone is one base away. This chain uses TRBV20-1 with TRBJ2-3, with 10 bases matching TRBD2. V shed 5 bases and J 3 bases; nucleotides not matched to a gene: 5. This CDR3 has 14 amino acids. CDR1 is DFQATT, CDR2 SNEGSKA, per germline (reference sequence). The CDR3 spells CSAPRTSGTDTQYF. In DNA form, the CDR3 reads TGCAGTGCTCCCAGGACTAGCGGAACAGATACGCAGTATTTT.

The chain recombines TRBV20-1 with TRBJ1-5; D is ambiguous. The germline CDR1 and CDR2 sequences are DFQATT and SNEGSKA (reference sequence). This CDR3 contains 16 residues. Deletions cut 5 bases from V and 1 base from J, with 18 bases between. The CDR3 loop reads CSARLGRAGSNQPQHF. The CDR3 DNA reads TGCAGTGCTCGCCTCGGGAGGGCCGGGAGCAATCAGCCCCAGCATTTT.

This clonotype was picked up a small number of times. The chain joins TRBV6-1 to TRBJ1-2; 10 bases fit TRBD1. Germline V gene data show CDR1 as MNHNS and CDR2 as SASEGT. V dropped 4 bases and J dropped 7; count of bases not matched to a gene: 3. This CDR3 is built from 13 residues. The chain's CDR3 is CASSGDRGFGYTF. CDR3 DNA sequence: TGTGCCAGCAGTGGGGACAGGGGATTTGGCTACACCTTC.

This rearrangement joins TRBV29-1 to TRBJ1-2; 9 nucleotides agree with TRBD1. CDR1 is SQVTM, CDR2 ANQGSEA, per germline. This CDR3 contains 14 residues. The V segment lost 7 bases and the J segment 7 bases; nucleotides outside the gene matches: 13. For the CDR3, the DNA is TGCAGCGCGCCGGGACAGGGAATGGGGTTTGGCTACACCTTC. Its protein is CSAPGQGMGFGYTF.

Concerning this clonotype itself: Germline is not matched at one junction end, which may reflect a read error. The chain employs TRBV9 and TRBJ2-1; no clear D gene. Germline CDR1 SGDLS, CDR2 YYNGEE. The CDR3 extends over 13 amino acids. The CDR3 is CASSGQVVGEQLF. CDR3 bases: TGTGCCAGCAGCGGCCAGGTAGTCGGTGAGCAGCTCTTC.

The chain uses TRBV19 and TRBJ1-1; TRBD1 might be the D (5 bases). Trimming took off 6 bases at V and 3 bases at J, with 11 bases between the two ends. The CDR3 has 13 amino acids. CDR1 is LNHDA and CDR2 is SQIVND in the germline V gene (reference sequence). CDR3 sequence: CASRTQGDTEAFF. As DNA, the CDR3 is TGTGCCAGTAGGACGCAGGGTGACACTGAAGCTTTCTTT.

The chain uses TRBV20-1 and TRBJ1-2; 8 nucleotides align to TRBD1. The CDR3 length is 18 residues. V was pared by 0 bases and J by 3 bases, with 15 bases of the junction left unmatched. The germline V gene encodes CDR1 DFQATT and CDR2 SNEGSKA (reference sequence). Written as DNA, the CDR3 is TGCAGTGCTAGAGATCATGAGAGGGGCAGGGGGCAGGACTATGGCTACACCTTC. It is translated as CSARDHERGRGQDYGYTF.

This clonotype was recorded once. The CDR3 region has the DNA TGTGCCACCAGTGATTTTACTAGCGGGGAGAGCACAGATACGCAGTATTTT. It codes for CATSDFTSGESTDTQYF. The chain has TRBV24-1 and TRBJ2-3, with TRBD2 matching 10 bases. The J segment lost 0 bases and the V segment lost 1 base, leaving 3 bases of the junction unmatched. Germline V gene lookup returns CDR1 KGHDR and CDR2 SFDVKD. The CDR3 has 17 amino acids.